The 21 T cell receptor beta chains reported below all come from one sample, sequenced in a study of cytomegalovirus exposure and HLA in healthy donors. The PCR used 60 Vbeta and 13 Jbeta primers. Sequenced by immunoSEQ multiplex PCR; TCRdb stores in-frame clones only, minus some. The table for this sample gives 70,000 to 80,000 clones. The specimen sequenced was PBMCs. The receptors derive from a man aged 40-49 years in good health and CMV-seronegative.

V gene TRBV11-3 combines with J gene TRBJ2-5; 13 bases are a match to TRBD2. The length of the CDR3 is 15 residues. V shed 5 bases and J 3 bases; nucleotides not matched to a gene: 3. Germline V gene lookup returns CDR1 SGHNT and CDR2 YENEEA. The CDR3 DNA reads as TGTGCCAGCAGCCTAGGGACTAGCGGGGAAGAGACCCAGTACTTC. This translates into CASSLGTSGEETQYF.

V is TRBV6-6 and J is TRBJ2-2, with 7 positions matching TRBD1. V dropped 7 bases and J dropped 3; count of bases not matched to a gene: 2. The V gene's germline CDR1 is MNHNY and CDR2 SVGAGI (reference sequence). The CDR3 is made up of 13 amino acids. CDR3 bases: TGTGCCAGCAAAACAGGGGACACCGGGGAGCTGTTTTTT. Protein sequence: CASKTGDTGELFF.

The V and J genes are TRBV6-1 and TRBJ2-3, with D hard to call. Germline lookup yields CDR1 MNHNS and CDR2 SASEGT. Deletions cut 4 bases from V and 0 bases from J, with 11 bases between. The CDR3 runs 15 residues. CDR3 protein: CASSVSYSSTDTQYF. The CDR3 DNA follows: TGTGCCAGCAGTGTAAGCTATTCTAGCACAGATACGCAGTATTTT.

V is TRBV30 and J is TRBJ2-6, with D unresolved. Trimming removed 0 bases from V and 0 bases from J, with 9 bases in between. This CDR3 has 16 amino acids. The germline V gene has CDR1 GTSNPN and CDR2 SVGIG (reference sequence). The CDR3 reads CAWSVHRNSGANVLTF. CDR3 nucleotide sequence: TGTGCCTGGAGTGTACACCGCAACTCTGGGGCCAACGTCCTGACTTTC.

The rearrangement links TRBV5-1 to TRBJ1-1, with D hard to call. Trimming pared 1 base from V and 4 bases from J, leaving 11 bases between. CDR1 is SGHRS and CDR2 is YFSETQ in the germline V gene. The CDR3 length is 14 residues. The CDR3 sequence is CASSLPGVFTEAFF. The DNA for the CDR3 is TGCGCCAGCAGCTTGCCAGGCGTATTCACTGAAGCTTTCTTT.

The chain carries TRBV5-6 and TRBJ2-2; D possibly corresponds to TRBD1 (6 bases). Trimming took off 4 bases at V and 3 bases at J, with 19 bases between the two ends. The CDR3 is 17 amino acids. Germline CDR1 is SGHDT and CDR2 is YYEEEE. The CDR3 DNA follows: TGTGCCAGCAGCCGGCCTGTGGTGGGGGCGGACACCGGGGAGCTGTTTTTT. Its translation: CASSRPVVGADTGELFF.

The chain employs TRBV5-1 and TRBJ1-4; the match to TRBD1 covers 9 bases. The junction had 16 bases not matched to a gene; V was cut back by 3 bases and J by 7 bases. CDR1 SGHRS and CDR2 YFSETQ come from the germline V gene. This CDR3 has 18 residues. The CDR3 sequence: CASSSSGTGQITGEKLFF. The CDR3 nucleotides are TGCGCCAGCAGCTCCTCCGGGACAGGGCAGATAACGGGTGAAAAACTGTTTTTT.

This chain links TRBV4-1 with TRBJ1-1; tentative D call: TRBD1 (5 bases). Trimming shortened V by 4 bases and J by 5 bases, and 17 bases separated the two germline ends. Germline V gives CDR1 MGHRA, CDR2 YSYEKL. This CDR3 comprises 15 residues. The CDR3: CASSPLGGKRTEAFF. The CDR3 DNA reads as TGCGCCAGCAGCCCCCTGGGGGGGAAGAGGACTGAAGCTTTCTTT.

This chain connects TRBV30 to TRBJ2-1; TRBD2 matches 9 bases. The V and J ends lost 3 bases and 7 bases, in that order; junction bases with no gene match: 13. The germline V gene has CDR1 GTSNPN and CDR2 SVGIG (reference sequence). The CDR3 totals 16 residues. The CDR3 DNA reads as TGTGCCTGGAGCGCGATAGCGGGGGTCCTGTGGAATGAGCAGTTCTTC. Translation gives CAWSAIAGVLWNEQFF. Full variable domain (rest looked up from reference TRBV30 and TRBJ2-1): SQTIHQWPATLVQPVGSPLSLECTVEGTSNPNLYWYRQAAGRGLQLLFYSVGIGQISSEVPQNLSASRPQDRQFILSSKKLLLSDSGFYLCAWSAIAGVLWNEQFFGPGTRLTVL.

Points on this clone: One junction end disagrees with the germline gene, perhaps due to a read error. The rearrangement uses TRBV5-1 and TRBJ1-1; TRBD1 aligns across 10 bases. Germline assignment: CDR1 SGHRS and CDR2 YFSETQ. This CDR3 is built from 14 residues. The CDR3 protein is CASSLDRGRAEAFF. CDR3 DNA sequence: TGCGCCAGCAGTTTGGACAGGGGGAGGGCTGAAGCTTTCTTT.

V is TRBV4-1 and J is TRBJ1-2; D is uncertain. Trimming stripped 1 base from V and 5 bases from J, with 8 bases between. This CDR3 has 13 residues. Germline assignment: CDR1 MGHRA and CDR2 YSYEKL. Here the CDR3 reads CASSQAGQYGYTF. The CDR3 bases are TGCGCCAGCAGCCAAGCGGGTCAATATGGCTACACCTTC.

The chain carries TRBV18 and TRBJ1-1; 7 bases line up with TRBD1. The CDR3 runs to 15 residues. Germline V gene lookup returns CDR1 KGHSH and CDR2 LQKENI. Trimming at V came to 2 bases and at J to 4 bases, leaving 7 bases not matched to a gene. The CDR3 protein is CASSPTKQGFTEAFF. The CDR3 DNA reads TGTGCCAGCTCACCAACTAAACAGGGGTTCACTGAAGCTTTCTTT. The whole variable domain, filled in from reference TRBV18 and TRBJ1-1, reads NAGVMQNPRHLVRRRGQEARLRCSPMKGHSHVYWYRQLPEEGLKFMVYLQKENIIDESGMPKERFSAEFPKEGPSILRIQQVVRGDSAAYFCASSPTKQGFTEAFFGQGTRLTVV.

This chain joins TRBV10-1 and TRBJ2-3; D gene uncertain. Germline V CDR1 and CDR2: WNHNN, SYGVQD (reference sequence). With 5 bases removed from V and 0 bases from J, the gap between germline ends came to 3 bases. The CDR3 consists of 12 residues. In DNA form, the CDR3 reads TGCGCCAGCAGTCAGAGCACAGATACGCAGTATTTT. It specifies CASSQSTDTQYF.

This chain uses TRBV27 with TRBJ1-1; a weak D match, TRBD1 (5 bases). Trimming took 6 bases from V and 7 from J, leaving 12 bases between them. CDR1 is MNHEY and CDR2 is SMNVEV in the germline V gene (reference sequence). The CDR3 runs to 12 residues. This chain's CDR3 is CASRVPGGEAFF. CDR3 nucleotides: TGTGCCAGCAGAGTCCCGGGGGGTGAAGCTTTCTTT.

The V and J genes are TRBV9 and TRBJ1-2; TRBD1 is a possible D gene (5 bases). Germline assignment: CDR1 SGDLS and CDR2 YYNGEE. The length of the CDR3 is 15 residues. The V gene lost 4 bases and the J gene lost 7 bases, with 20 bases spanning the gap. CDR3 region: CASSSQSGGLTGYTF. The CDR3 nucleotides are TGTGCCAGCAGCTCTCAGAGCGGGGGTTTGACTGGCTACACCTTC.

J is TRBJ2-7 and V is TRBV12-5; D is possibly TRBD1 (6 bases). V shed 6 bases and J shed 3 bases, with 15 bases lying between them. This CDR3 spans 14 amino acids. Germline V gene sequence: CDR1 LGHNT, CDR2 FRNRAP. The CDR3 loop is CASGRGQNSYEQYF. The CDR3 DNA reads TGTGCTAGTGGACGGGGACAAAACAGCTACGAGCAGTACTTC.

The V and J genes are TRBV11-2 and TRBJ1-1, with D possibly being TRBD1 (5 bases). This CDR3 is built from 14 residues. Per the germline V gene, CDR1 is SGHAT and CDR2 is FQNNGV. The V end lost 5 bases, the J end lost 1 base, and 11 bases lay between the germline ends. As DNA, the CDR3 is TGTGCCAGCAGCCTACAGGAGTCGAACACTGAAGCTTTCTTT. This gives the protein CASSLQESNTEAFF.

This sequence joins TRBV19 and TRBJ1-2; the match to TRBD1 covers 8 bases. With V trimmed by 5 bases and J by 5 bases, 7 bases remained unmatched. The germline V gene has CDR1 LNHDA and CDR2 SQIVND (reference sequence). The CDR3 extends over 14 amino acids. CDR3 bases: TGTGCCAGTAGTCCCCCGGGACAGGAATATGGCTACACCTTC. Translation: CASSPPGQEYGYTF.

The chain uses TRBV7-8 and TRBJ2-7; TRBD1 matches 9 bases. Losses at the gene ends were 2 bases for V and 3 bases for J; bases not matched to a gene: 20. Germline V CDR1 and CDR2: SGHVS, FQNEAQ. The CDR3 spans 20 residues. Here the CDR3 DNA reads TGTGCCAGCAGCTTATTGGGGACAGGGAATCCGACTCTAATAATCTACGAGCAGTACTTC. It specifies CASSLLGTGNPTLIIYEQYF.

The chain combines TRBV19 with TRBJ2-1; D not certain. This CDR3 has 11 residues. Trimming cost V 4 bases and J 4 bases, with 2 bases left between them. CDR1 and CDR2 from the germline V gene are LNHDA and SQIVND (reference sequence). CDR3 coding DNA: TGTGCCAGTAGTACTTACAATGAGCAGTTCTTC. It is translated as CASSTYNEQFF.

The chain uses TRBV6-1 and TRBJ2-1, with D tentatively TRBD2 (5 bases). Looked up from germline, CDR1 is MNHNS and CDR2 is SASEGT. Trimming removed 8 bases from V and 0 bases from J, with 14 bases in between. The CDR3 extends over 15 amino acids. CDR3 amino acids: CASGSSSGSYNEQFF. The CDR3 DNA reads as TGTGCCAGCGGCTCTAGCTCCGGCTCCTACAATGAGCAGTTCTTC.